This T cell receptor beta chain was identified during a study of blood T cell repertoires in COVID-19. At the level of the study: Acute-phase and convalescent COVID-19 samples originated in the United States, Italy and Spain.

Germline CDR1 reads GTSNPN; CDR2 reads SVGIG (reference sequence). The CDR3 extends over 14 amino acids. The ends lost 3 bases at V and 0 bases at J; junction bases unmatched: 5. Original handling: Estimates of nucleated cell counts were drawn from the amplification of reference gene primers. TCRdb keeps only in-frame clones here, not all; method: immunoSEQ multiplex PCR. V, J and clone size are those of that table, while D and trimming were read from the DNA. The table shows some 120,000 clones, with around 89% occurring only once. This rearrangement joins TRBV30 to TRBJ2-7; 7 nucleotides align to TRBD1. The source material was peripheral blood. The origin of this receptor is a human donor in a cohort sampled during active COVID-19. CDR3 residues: CAWRTRGSSYEQYF. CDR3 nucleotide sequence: TGTGCCTGGAGAACCAGGGGGAGCTCCTACGAGCAGTACTTC.